A selection of T cell receptor beta chains follows, all from one sample in a study of PD-1 blockade in mismatch repair-deficient tumors. The method was immunoSEQ multiplex PCR; TCRdb's version includes in-frame clones alone and lacks a portion of them. The sample carries approximately 80,000 clones, about 82% recorded once. Sequences were derived from peripheral blood, sampled 44 weeks after starting pembrolizumab. The receptors originated from an adult with mismatch repair-deficient cancer. The CDR3 runs from the conserved cysteine through the conserved F or W. A D gene is named only where the DNA matches it firmly. Not all rows give a size; the values are once, few, many and, for expanded clones, a class.

J	size	D	V	DNA	CDR3
TRBJ2-3	-	TRBD1	TRBV7-9	TGTGCCAGCAGCTTTTTAACAGGGGGAGGCACAGATACGCAGTATTTT	CASSFLTGGGTDTQYF
TRBJ1-2	-	TRBD1	TRBV11-2	TGTGCCAGCAGCTTAGGACAGGGGGCGGTCTATGGCTACACCTTC	CASSLGQGAVYGYTF
TRBJ2-7	-	-	TRBV9	TGTGCCAGCAGCCGTAATGAGGGGTACGAGCAGTACTTC	CASSRNEGYEQYF
TRBJ2-1	-	TRBD2	TRBV6-5	TGTGCCAGCAGTTACTCTCCCGGGGGGATAAGGGGTGAGCAGTTCTTC	CASSYSPGGIRGEQFF
TRBJ1-5	-	-	TRBV28	TGTGCCAGCACCTTAGAGTGGGGCAATCAGCCCCAGCATTTT	CASTLEWGNQPQHF
TRBJ1-4	-	TRBD1	TRBV25-1	TGTGCCAGCAGCGTCTACAGGGGGATTGGTAATGAAAAACTGTTTTTT	CASSVYRGIGNEKLFF
TRBJ2-7	-	-	TRBV5-4	TGTGCCAGCAGCTTGGGAGTCTACGAGCAGTACTTC	CASSLGVYEQYF
TRBJ2-7	-	-	TRBV4-1	TGCGCCAGCAGCCAAGATAGGACGGTAGCCGCTCTCTACGAGCAGTACTTC	CASSQDRTVAALYEQYF
TRBJ1-2	-	-	TRBV7-3	TGTGCCAGCAGCCCGCAAAGCGGTGCCACCCATGGCTACACCTTC	CASSPQSGATHGYTF
TRBJ2-1	-	-	TRBV25-1	TGTGCCACCAGCCTCCGGTCGGGAAGGGGGTCCTACAATGAGCAGTTCTTC	CATSLRSGRGSYNEQFF
TRBJ2-7	once	-	TRBV4-2	TGTGCCAGCAGCTCGGACATCTCCTACGAGCAGTACTTC	CASSSDISYEQYF
TRBJ1-1	-	-	TRBV5-4	TGTGCCAGCAGCCAAGATCGCACCCCCGCTGAAGCTTTCTTT	CASSQDRTPAEAFF
TRBJ2-7	-	TRBD1	TRBV7-6	TGTGCCAGCCGTTCGACAGGGGGTGACGAGCAGTACTTC	CASRSTGGDEQYF
TRBJ1-2	-	-	TRBV9	TGTGCCAGCAGCGGAGAGCAAAAGTCACAGGTCCTGGGGGACTATGGCTACACCTTC	CASSGEQKSQVLGDYGYTF
TRBJ2-1	few	TRBD2	TRBV6-5	TGTGCCAGCAGCCCCCACAGCGCGGGAGGTGAGCAGTTCTTC	CASSPHSAGGEQFF
TRBJ1-3	many	-	TRBV9	TGTGCCAGCAGCGTCGGGAACTCTGGAAACACCATATATTTT	CASSVGNSGNTIYF
TRBJ2-3	-	TRBD2	TRBV7-2	TGTGCCAGCAGCCCCCAAGCGGGAGGTGAAGCAGATACGCAGTATTTT	CASSPQAGGEADTQYF
TRBJ2-7	-	TRBD2	TRBV4-1	TGCGCCAGCAGCTTCGGGACTAGCGGGAGTGACGAGCAGTACTTC	CASSFGTSGSDEQYF
TRBJ1-5	-	TRBD1	TRBV7-9	TGTGCCAGCAGCTTAGTTGACAGGGGAGATCAGCCCCAGCATTTT	CASSLVDRGDQPQHF
TRBJ1-4	once	TRBD1	TRBV2	TGTGCCAGCAATACCGGGACAGGGTTTTCTTGGGTTCGTGAAAAACTGTTTTTT	CASNTGTGFSWVREKLFF
TRBJ2-2	-	-	TRBV11-3	TGTGCCAGCAGCTTAGTCGACTATCCCACCGGGGAGCTGTTTTTT	CASSLVDYPTGELFF
TRBJ2-7	-	-	TRBV4-1	TGCGCCAGCAGCCAAGATGGAAAGGGGGGGACCTACGAGCAGTACTTC	CASSQDGKGGTYEQYF
TRBJ2-2	-	-	TRBV5-6	TGTGCCAGCGGCTTGGATCAGGGGACAAACACCGGGGAGCTGTTTTTT	CASGLDQGTNTGELFF
TRBJ1-2	-	-	TRBV6-5	TGTGCCAGCAGTTCCCCAGACCGAGCTAACTATGGCTACACCTTC	CASSSPDRANYGYTF
TRBJ1-5	-	TRBD1	TRBV9	TGTGCCAGCAGCGCCACCGGGACAGGAGATCAGCCCCAGCATTTT	CASSATGTGDQPQHF
TRBJ2-3	-	TRBD2	TRBV19	TGTGCCAGTAGTCTCCCTAAGGGTAGCGGGGCAAGCACAGATACGCAGTATTTT	CASSLPKGSGASTDTQYF
TRBJ2-5	-	TRBD2	TRBV5-6	TGTGCCAGCAGCATTAGCGGGAGGCTAAAAGAGACCCAGTACTTC	CASSISGRLKETQYF
TRBJ2-3	-	TRBD2	TRBV2	TGTGCCAGCACCCAAGGGGGACTAGCGGCCAAGGATACGCAGTATTTT	CASTQGGLAAKDTQYF